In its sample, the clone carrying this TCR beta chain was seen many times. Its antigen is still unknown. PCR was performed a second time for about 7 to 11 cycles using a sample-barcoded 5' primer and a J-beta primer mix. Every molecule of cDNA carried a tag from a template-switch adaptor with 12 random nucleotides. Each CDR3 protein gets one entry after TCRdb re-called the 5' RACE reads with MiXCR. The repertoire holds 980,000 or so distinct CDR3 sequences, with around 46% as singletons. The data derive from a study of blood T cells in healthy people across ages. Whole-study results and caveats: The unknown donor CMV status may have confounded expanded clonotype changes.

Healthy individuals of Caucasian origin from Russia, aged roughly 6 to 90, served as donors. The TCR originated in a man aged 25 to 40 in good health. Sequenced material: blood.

The CDR3: CASSLSGTPYEQYF. CDR3 coding DNA: TGCGCCAGCAGCTTGTCAGGGACCCCCTACGAGCAGTACTTC. The rearrangement uses TRBV5-1 and TRBJ2-7; D possibly uses TRBD1 or TRBD2 (5 bases each). The CDR3 runs to 14 residues. CDR1 SGHRS and CDR2 YFSETQ come from the germline V gene. V shed 1 base and J shed 2 bases, with 10 bases lying between them.